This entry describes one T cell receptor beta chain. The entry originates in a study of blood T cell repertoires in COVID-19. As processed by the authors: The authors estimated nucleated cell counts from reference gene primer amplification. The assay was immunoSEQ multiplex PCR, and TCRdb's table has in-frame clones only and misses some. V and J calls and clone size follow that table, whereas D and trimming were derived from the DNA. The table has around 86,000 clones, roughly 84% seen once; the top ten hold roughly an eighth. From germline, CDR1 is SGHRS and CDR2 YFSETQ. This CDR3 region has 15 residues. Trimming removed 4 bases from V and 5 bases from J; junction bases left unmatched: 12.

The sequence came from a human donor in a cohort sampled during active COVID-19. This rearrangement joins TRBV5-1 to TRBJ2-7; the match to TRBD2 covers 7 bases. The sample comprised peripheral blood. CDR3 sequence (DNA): TGCGCCAGCAGCCTGCGATGGGGGGGAAGCCACGAGCAGTACTTC. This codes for CASSLRWGGSHEQYF.